The sequence of this T cell receptor beta chain was determined in a study of blood T cell repertoires in COVID-19. Turning to the study itself: The United States, Italy and Spain provided the acute and convalescent COVID-19 samples. PBMCs, B-cell-depleted T cells, or T cells were the source of the cDNA or gDNA that made up the material.

J was trimmed by 4 bases and V by 7 bases; bases with no gene match: 3. Per germline, CDR1 SNHLY and CDR2 FYNNEI. The CDR3 extends over 13 amino acids. The participants were between about 18 and 100 years old and came from roughly 24 US areas. In the source study's methods: The assay estimated nucleated cells by amplifying reference gene primers. Assay: immunoSEQ multiplex PCR; the TCRdb copy retains only in-frame clones and omits some. For V, J and clone size, that table is used; D and trimming come from the DNA. The data contain a few hundred thousand clones, almost 90% of them singletons. This clonotype originated in a woman in her twenties or thirties who had been exposed to COVID-19. The material sequenced was PBMCs or T cells enriched from blood (not recorded which). The chain employs TRBV2 and TRBJ1-2; 10 positions agree with TRBD1. CDR3 nucleotide sequence: TGTGCCAGCAATAGGGACAGGGGCTATGGCTACACCTTC. This translates into CASNRDRGYGYTF.